These T cell receptor beta chains were read from a single sample in a study of molecular identifiers for immune sequencing clone quantification. Via MiXCR, TCRdb re-called the PCR reads, giving one row per CDR3 protein. The data hold about 320,000 distinct CDR3 sequences, with 24% observed a single time. The sample comprised naive CD8+ T cells from blood, with Jurkat cell RNA spiked in. Receptor source: a human donor in good health. Some libraries in this study had Jurkat cell RNA spiked in. Each CDR3 is given with its conserved first and last residue. The order of the fields is CDR3 DNA, CDR3 protein, D gene, V gene, clone size, J gene, CDR3 length. A D gene is named only where the DNA matches it firmly. Clone size is stated in some rows and not others, as once, few, many or a class when expanded.

DNA: TGTGCCACCAGCAGAGATGTGGCTAGCGGGTTTTACAATGAGCAGTTCTTC
CDR3: CATSRDVASGFYNEQFF
D: TRBD2
V: TRBV15
size: -
J: TRBJ2-1
length: 17

DNA: TGTGCCAGCAGTGAAGGTTTTCAGGCCCTTAACTATGGCTACACCTTC
CDR3: CASSEGFQALNYGYTF
D: -
V: TRBV2
size: -
J: TRBJ1-2
length: 16

DNA: TGCAGCGTTGTATTGCAGACCCGCCAAGAGACCCAGTACTTC
CDR3: CSVVLQTRQETQYF
D: -
V: TRBV29-1
size: many
J: TRBJ2-5
length: 14

DNA: TGCGCCAGCAGCCAAGATCCGACAGGGGCCAATGGGCAGTTCTTC
CDR3: CASSQDPTGANGQFF
D: TRBD1
V: TRBV4-1
size: many
J: TRBJ2-1
length: 15

DNA: TGTGCCAGCAGCCCCCCAGACCAAGAGACCCAGTACTTC
CDR3: CASSPPDQETQYF
D: -
V: TRBV13
size: few
J: TRBJ2-5
length: 13

DNA: TGTGCCAGCAGTTACCCGACGGGTATGGGCAATCAGCCCCAGCATTTT
CDR3: CASSYPTGMGNQPQHF
D: -
V: TRBV6-2/TRBV6-3
size: -
J: TRBJ1-5
length: 16

DNA: TGTGCCAGCAGCCACTTCGCACAGGGGCTGAACTATGGCTACACCTTC
CDR3: CASSHFAQGLNYGYTF
D: TRBD1
V: TRBV28
size: -
J: TRBJ1-2
length: 16

DNA: TGTGCCAGCACCGGGGGTCATGAGCAGTTCTTC
CDR3: CASTGGHEQFF
D: -
V: TRBV6-6
size: many
J: TRBJ2-1
length: 11

DNA: TGTGCCAGCAGTGAAAGTAGTAGCGTAGCCAAAAACATTCAGTACTTC
CDR3: CASSESSSVAKNIQYF
D: -
V: TRBV2
size: few
J: TRBJ2-4
length: 16

DNA: TGTGCCAGCAGCGTTCACAATGAGCAGTTCTTC
CDR3: CASSVHNEQFF
D: -
V: TRBV14
size: few
J: TRBJ2-1
length: 11

DNA: TGCAGCGTTGCTCCAAGACAGGATGCAACAGATACGCAGTATTTT
CDR3: CSVAPRQDATDTQYF
D: -
V: TRBV29-1
size: many
J: TRBJ2-3
length: 15

DNA: TGTGCCAGCAGCCCCGGCACCCCCGTTGCCAAAGCTTTCTTT
CDR3: CASSPGTPVAKAFF
D: -
V: TRBV7-2
size: many
J: TRBJ1-1
length: 14

DNA: TGCAGTGCTAGAGATGAGGGCATCTCCACAGATACGCAGTATTTT
CDR3: CSARDEGISTDTQYF
D: -
V: TRBV20-1
size: -
J: TRBJ2-3
length: 15

DNA: TGTGCCTGGAGTGGGACTAGCGGGAGTTTCTACGAGCAGTACTTC
CDR3: CAWSGTSGSFYEQYF
D: TRBD2
V: TRBV30
size: -
J: TRBJ2-7
length: 15

DNA: TGCGCCAGCAGTGAGAAGGGACCTACACCTAACACTGAAGCTTTCTTT
CDR3: CASSEKGPTPNTEAFF
D: -
V: TRBV10-2
size: -
J: TRBJ1-1
length: 16

DNA: TGTGCCAGCAGCGTAGAGGGAACCAGGGTAGAGGGGACGGGCACTGAAGCTTTCTTT
CDR3: CASSVEGTRVEGTGTEAFF
D: -
V: TRBV9
size: -
J: TRBJ1-1
length: 19

DNA: TGTGCCTGGAGTGTGGGGCAGGGGGCACGACAGCCCCAGCATTTT
CDR3: CAWSVGQGARQPQHF
D: TRBD1
V: TRBV30
size: many
J: TRBJ1-5
length: 15

DNA: TGTGCCAGCAGTCAGATGGGGTTCGCTGGGGCCAACGTCCTGACTTTC
CDR3: CASSQMGFAGANVLTF
D: -
V: TRBV6-5
size: -
J: TRBJ2-6
length: 16

DNA: TGTGCCAGCACCTTTGAGGGGACTAGTACTTACGAGCAGTACTTC
CDR3: CASTFEGTSTYEQYF
D: TRBD2
V: TRBV7-9
size: -
J: TRBJ2-7
length: 15

DNA: TGCGCCAGCAGCCAAGAGGTCGGACTCACAGGTACGCAGTATTTT
CDR3: CASSQEVGLTGTQYF
D: -
V: TRBV4-3
size: -
J: TRBJ2-3
length: 15

DNA: TGCAGCGTTGAAGATCCGACAGGGGGCACCACCGGGGAGCTGTTTTTT
CDR3: CSVEDPTGGTTGELFF
D: TRBD1
V: TRBV29-1
size: few
J: TRBJ2-2
length: 16

DNA: TGTGCCAGCAGTTTATCGGCCGGGACATGGGACTACGAGCAGTACTTC
CDR3: CASSLSAGTWDYEQYF
D: -
V: TRBV27
size: -
J: TRBJ2-7
length: 16

DNA: TGTGCCAGCAGTGAATCCAGGGGGCGAAATGAGCAGTTCTTC
CDR3: CASSESRGRNEQFF
D: TRBD1
V: TRBV6-1
size: -
J: TRBJ2-1
length: 14

DNA: TGTGCCAGCCTCCCGTCCACTGAAGCTTTCTTT
CDR3: CASLPSTEAFF
D: -
V: TRBV27
size: -
J: TRBJ1-1
length: 11

DNA: TGTGCCTGGAGTCTTTTACAGGGGGACATAGCTTTCTTT
CDR3: CAWSLLQGDIAFF
D: TRBD1
V: TRBV30
size: many
J: TRBJ1-1
length: 13

DNA: TGTGCCAGCAGTTTTGGAGGGGTTAATGAAAAACTGTTTTTT
CDR3: CASSFGGVNEKLFF
D: -
V: TRBV12-3/TRBV12-4
size: -
J: TRBJ1-4
length: 14

DNA: TGTGCCAGCAACGGAGAAGGGGCCTCCTTTAATGAGCAGTTCTTC
CDR3: CASNGEGASFNEQFF
D: -
V: TRBV6-5
size: few
J: TRBJ2-1
length: 15

DNA: TGTGCCACTACAACGAGAGGGCCGCAAGCGGCATACGAGCAGTACTTC
CDR3: CATTTRGPQAAYEQYF
D: -
V: TRBV7-2
size: many
J: TRBJ2-7
length: 16

DNA: TGCAGTGCTAGAGATTATACTAGCGGGGGGAAGCCCGGGGATACGCAGTATTTT
CDR3: CSARDYTSGGKPGDTQYF
D: TRBD2
V: TRBV20-1
size: many
J: TRBJ2-3
length: 18

DNA: TGTGCCAGTAGTATCATGGGGGTCACAGATACGCAGTATTTT
CDR3: CASSIMGVTDTQYF
D: -
V: TRBV19
size: many
J: TRBJ2-3
length: 14

DNA: TGTGCCAGCAGCTGGACTAGCGGGGACGCGAACACCGGGGAGCTGTTTTTT
CDR3: CASSWTSGDANTGELFF
D: TRBD2
V: TRBV2
size: many
J: TRBJ2-2
length: 17

DNA: TGCGCCAGCAGCCAATACAGGGGTCGAGGCACAGATACGCAGTATTTT
CDR3: CASSQYRGRGTDTQYF
D: TRBD1
V: TRBV5-1
size: many
J: TRBJ2-3
length: 16

DNA: TGTGCCGGACAAGGAGAGGGCAACGAGCAGTACTTC
CDR3: CAGQGEGNEQYF
D: -
V: TRBV2
size: -
J: TRBJ2-7
length: 12

DNA: TGTGCCAGCAGTTTTGCCCCTCGCTCCTACGAGCAGTACTTC
CDR3: CASSFAPRSYEQYF
D: -
V: TRBV12-3/TRBV12-4
size: -
J: TRBJ2-7
length: 14

DNA: TGTGCCAGCAGTGCTACGGGAGTGCTGAATGAGCAGTTCTTC
CDR3: CASSATGVLNEQFF
D: -
V: TRBV2
size: -
J: TRBJ2-1
length: 14

DNA: TGTGCCAGCAGCAGTCGAGAGACCGGACAGATAACCTACGAGCAGTACTTC
CDR3: CASSSRETGQITYEQYF
D: -
V: TRBV13
size: -
J: TRBJ2-7
length: 17

DNA: TGTGCCAGCAGTTCCGTCTCGGGGAATCAGCCCCAGCATTTT
CDR3: CASSSVSGNQPQHF
D: -
V: TRBV6-5
size: -
J: TRBJ1-5
length: 14

DNA: TGTGCCAGCAGCTCGGGACAGCTACCGCGGGAGCAGTACTTC
CDR3: CASSSGQLPREQYF
D: TRBD1
V: TRBV13
size: many
J: TRBJ2-7
length: 14

DNA: TGTGCCAGCAGCTTAGCTACGAGCTCCTACGAGCAGTACTTC
CDR3: CASSLATSSYEQYF
D: -
V: TRBV7-2
size: -
J: TRBJ2-7
length: 14

DNA: TGTGCCAGCGGACGGGGGAGGGTAGAGGCTGGAAACACCATATATTTT
CDR3: CASGRGRVEAGNTIYF
D: -
V: TRBV2
size: few
J: TRBJ1-3
length: 16

DNA: TGCGCCAGCAGCCAAGGTCGGGGGGCCTACGAGCAGTACTTC
CDR3: CASSQGRGAYEQYF
D: TRBD2
V: TRBV4-3
size: many
J: TRBJ2-7
length: 14

DNA: TGCGCCAGCAGCCGAGGGACAGGGGACCACGAGCAGTACTTC
CDR3: CASSRGTGDHEQYF
D: TRBD1
V: TRBV4-3
size: -
J: TRBJ2-7
length: 14

DNA: TGTGCCAGCAGCCCTACTAGCGGGGGAACCTACAATGAGCAGTTCTTC
CDR3: CASSPTSGGTYNEQFF
D: TRBD2
V: TRBV7-2
size: many
J: TRBJ2-1
length: 16

DNA: TGTGCCAGCAGTTTTGGGACAGGGCAAGAGACCCAGTACTTC
CDR3: CASSFGTGQETQYF
D: TRBD1
V: TRBV12-3/TRBV12-4
size: many
J: TRBJ2-5
length: 14

DNA: TGTGCCAGCAGCTCTTTGTTTGGGTTGGGCACTGAAGCTTTCTTT
CDR3: CASSSLFGLGTEAFF
D: -
V: TRBV7-9
size: many
J: TRBJ1-1
length: 15

DNA: TGTGCCAGTCAGCAGGCCTTGGTCGAGCAGTACTTC
CDR3: CASQQALVEQYF
D: -
V: TRBV19
size: few
J: TRBJ2-7
length: 12

DNA: TGTGCCTGGAGTGTACGACAGAATGACAATCAGCCCCAGCATTTT
CDR3: CAWSVRQNDNQPQHF
D: -
V: TRBV30
size: few
J: TRBJ1-5
length: 15

DNA: TGTGCCAGCAGCCGCCCCTTTGAGAGGGCGACTGAAGCTTTCTTT
CDR3: CASSRPFERATEAFF
D: -
V: TRBV28
size: few
J: TRBJ1-1
length: 15

DNA: TGTGCCAGCAGTGGGTCCACGGGGGCAAGAACCCCCTACGAGCAGTACTTC
CDR3: CASSGSTGARTPYEQYF
D: -
V: TRBV25-1
size: -
J: TRBJ2-7
length: 17

DNA: TGCAGTGCTCGGACTAGCGGGAGGGCCCCTTGGGCCAACGTCCTGACTTTC
CDR3: CSARTSGRAPWANVLTF
D: TRBD2
V: TRBV20-1
size: many
J: TRBJ2-6
length: 17

DNA: TGCAGTGCTATTCGCACCTTATCGGGGCCCCCTAATCAGCCCCAGCATTTT
CDR3: CSAIRTLSGPPNQPQHF
D: -
V: TRBV20-1
size: many
J: TRBJ1-5
length: 17

DNA: TGTGCCAGCAGTTCCTATGTGGGGTATAATTCACCCCTCCACTTT
CDR3: CASSSYVGYNSPLHF
D: -
V: TRBV27
size: -
J: TRBJ1-6
length: 15

DNA: TGTGCCAGCAGCCAAGGAGTCGGATCTGAAGCTTTCTTT
CDR3: CASSQGVGSEAFF
D: -
V: TRBV3-1
size: -
J: TRBJ1-1
length: 13

DNA: TGCGCCAGCAGCCGGGGGTATCTAGAGGGGACTGAAGCTTTCTTT
CDR3: CASSRGYLEGTEAFF
D: -
V: TRBV4-3
size: -
J: TRBJ1-1
length: 15